The following is a T cell receptor (beta chain) sequence with its context. An end of the junction does not agree with germline; a read error may underlie this. Original processing methods: Reference gene primer amplification gave nucleated cell count estimates. Libraries were prepared by immunoSEQ multiplex PCR; TCRdb keeps only in-frame clonotypes and omits some of them. The V and J calls and the clone size are those of that table, but D and trimming were determined from the DNA. The table has around 150,000 clones, roughly 77% seen once. The data belong to a study of blood T cell repertoires in COVID-19. CDR3 length: 14 amino acids. In germline, CDR1 is LNHNV, CDR2 YYDKDF (reference sequence).

The source is a man in his sixties with acute or convalescent COVID-19. This sequence joins TRBV15 and TRBJ2-7, with 9 bases lining up with TRBD2. The specimen sequenced was peripheral blood. CDR3 in DNA: TGTGCCACCAGGAGAGTAGCGGGAGCCTACGAGCAGTACTTC. Translated, it gives CATRRVAGAYEQYF. The entire variable domain, with the rest obtained from reference TRBV15 and TRBJ2-7, is as follows: DAMVIQNPRYQVTQFGKPVTLSCSQTLNHNVMYWYQQKSSQAPKLLFHYYDKDFNNEADTPDNFQSRRPNTSFCFLDIRSPGLGDTAMYLCATRRVAGAYEQYFGPGTRLTVT.